This passage covers 28 T cell receptor beta chains from one sample sequenced in a study of Ad26.COV2.S vaccination and SARS-CoV-2 variants. The data were produced by immunoSEQ multiplex PCR, yet TCRdb's version contains in-frame clones alone and is incomplete. The profile shows 350,000 to 600,000 clones, 70% to 90% of them singletons. Documented treatment: around 19 received Ad26.COV2.S at low or high dose, single or two shots; about five received placebo; per-sample allocation not given. Specimen acquisition occurred on day 63 following the initial vaccine or placebo injection. The sequencing here drew on peripheral blood, taken in a trial of Ad26.COV2.S vaccine versus placebo. The receptors shown here come from a person between 18 and 65 years old who received the Ad26.COV2.S COVID-19 vaccine or a placebo.

The chain combines TRBV28 with TRBJ1-1, with 7 bases identical to TRBD1. Germline CDR1 MDHEN, CDR2 SYDVKM. The trim removed 1 base at V and 4 bases at J, leaving 9 bases unmatched. The CDR3 consists of 16 residues. The CDR3 region has the DNA TGTGCCAGCAGTTTATCTTATCAGGGGGGGGCCACTGAAGCTTTCTTT. Protein sequence: CASSLSYQGGATEAFF.

The V and J genes are TRBV9 and TRBJ2-3; 7 nucleotides line up with TRBD2. The germline V gene has CDR1 SGDLS and CDR2 YYNGEE. There are 15 residues in the CDR3. J gave up 3 bases and V 4 bases, and 8 bases lay outside the gene matches. CDR3 DNA sequence: TGTGCCAGCAGCAAAACTAGCGTCTTAACAGATACGCAGTATTTT. This sequence encodes CASSKTSVLTDTQYF.

A note on this clone: Other nucleotide sequences from this sample produce the same CDR3. The V and J genes are TRBV12-3 or TRBV12-4 and TRBJ1-5, with D possibly TRBD1 on 6 matching bases. The germline V and J ends were trimmed by 8 bases and 2 bases, with 7 bases remaining between them. The length of the CDR3 is 12 residues. CDR3: CASSGGNQPQHF. The CDR3 coding sequence is TGTGCCAGCTCAGGGGGCAATCAGCCCCAGCATTTT.

Concerning this clone itself: Germline is not matched at one junction end, which may reflect a read error. The J gene is TRBJ1-1, the V gene TRBV10-1; D call uncertain. This CDR3 spans 18 amino acids. Germline lookup yields CDR1 WNHNN and CDR2 SYGVQD (reference sequence). The CDR3 DNA reads TGCGCCAGCAGTGAGTCGGTCTGGAGGGAGCCCTTGAAGACTGAAGCTTTCTTT. Its protein is CASSESVWREPLKTEAFF.

The chain uses TRBV6-5 and TRBJ1-5, with D perhaps matching TRBD1 (5 bases). The CDR3 is made up of 14 amino acids. Germline assignment: CDR1 MNHEY and CDR2 SVGAGI. The V gene lost 8 bases and the J gene lost 6 bases, with 17 bases spanning the gap. CDR3 coding DNA: TGTGCCAGCCGAGGGACGGGGTCGGGTCAGCCCCAGCATTTT. Protein product: CASRGTGSGQPQHF.

The V call is TRBV18, the J call TRBJ2-3; D unclear. CDR3 length: 15 amino acids. The V gene lost 3 bases and the J gene lost 2 bases, with 12 bases spanning the gap. Germline V lookup: CDR1 KGHSH, CDR2 LQKENI. Written as DNA, the CDR3 is TGTGCCAGCTCACCCAACTACCTAAACACAGATACGCAGTATTTT. As protein: CASSPNYLNTDTQYF.

The chain joins TRBV7-2 to TRBJ1-4; D might be TRBD1 (5 bases). The germline V gene encodes CDR1 SGHTA and CDR2 FQGNSA. With 6 bases removed from V and 8 bases from J, the gap between germline ends came to 19 bases. The CDR3 extends over 15 amino acids. The CDR3 region has the DNA TGTGCCAGCAGACCCAGCGCCGGTTGGGGCGAAAAACTGTTTTTT. It codes for CASRPSAGWGEKLFF.

This chain connects TRBV7-2 to TRBJ2-7; maybe TRBD1 (5 bases). Deletions cut 2 bases from V and 2 bases from J, with 10 bases between. This CDR3 has 14 residues. Germline V CDR1 and CDR2: SGHTA, FQGNSA. The CDR3 is CASSLMGPPYEQYF. DNA for the CDR3: TGTGCCAGCAGCTTAATGGGGCCCCCCTACGAGCAGTACTTC.

V and J are TRBV7-3 and TRBJ2-2, with D perhaps matching TRBD1 (6 bases). V gave up 7 bases and J gave up 5 bases, with 14 bases separating them. CDR1 and CDR2 (germline): SGHTA, FQGTGA. This CDR3 spans 14 amino acids. CDR3 sequence reads: CASTPGVGTGELFF. CDR3 nucleotide sequence: TGTGCCAGCACCCCAGGGGTAGGGACCGGGGAGCTGTTTTTT.

The chain employs TRBV3-1 (or the pseudogene TRBV3-2) and TRBJ2-3; D not certain. This CDR3 has 16 amino acids. The germline V gene has CDR1 LGHDT and CDR2 YNNKEL (reference sequence). V was cut by 0 bases and J by 0 bases, with 10 bases left in between. The CDR3 nucleotides are TGTGCCAGCAGCCAAGATCCCCAGCATAGCACAGATACGCAGTATTTT. It specifies CASSQDPQHSTDTQYF.

This clone was seen a few times. The V and J genes are TRBV2 and TRBJ1-6; 8 nucleotides agree with TRBD1. The CDR3 runs 16 residues. Trimming took 4 bases from V and 9 from J; bases not matched to a gene: 11. CDR1 is SNHLY and CDR2 is FYNNEI in the germline V gene. CDR3 in amino acids: CASSASQGASSSPLHF. In DNA form, the CDR3 reads TGTGCCAGCAGTGCATCCCAGGGGGCGTCGAGTTCACCCCTCCACTTT.

The count of this clone is one. V and J are TRBV5-1 and TRBJ2-3, with a tentative D call TRBD2 (6 bases). CDR3 length: 15 amino acids. Germline V gene data show CDR1 as SGHRS and CDR2 as YFSETQ. Trimming took off 6 bases at V and 0 bases at J, with 14 bases between the two ends. The CDR3 sequence: CASTADGGSTDTQYF. In nucleotides, the CDR3 is TGCGCCAGCACCGCGGACGGGGGTAGCACAGATACGCAGTATTTT.

The rearrangement links TRBV25-1 to TRBJ2-3, with TRBD2 matching 7 bases. The V segment lost 7 bases and the J segment 4 bases; nucleotides outside the gene matches: 11. Germline CDR1 is MGHDK and CDR2 is SYGVNS. The CDR3 has 15 amino acids. CDR3 sequence: CASTNKSGAADTQYF. The DNA of the CDR3 is TGTGCCAGCACAAACAAAAGCGGGGCAGCAGATACGCAGTATTTT. Complete variable domain (other parts from reference TRBV25-1 and TRBJ2-3): EADIYQTPRYLVIGTGKKITLECSQTMGHDKMYWYQQDPGMELHLIHYSYGVNSTEKGDLSSESTVSRIRTEHFPLTLESARPSHTSQYLCASTNKSGAADTQYFGPGTRLTVL.

This chain links TRBV11-2 with TRBJ1-2; D is ambiguous. Germline-derived CDR1 and CDR2 are SGHAT and FQNNGV. This CDR3 comprises 12 residues. Trimming pared 5 bases from V and 4 bases from J, leaving 8 bases between. As DNA, the CDR3 is TGTGCCAGCAGCCCCGGGATCTATGGCTACACCTTC. This encodes CASSPGIYGYTF.

The rearrangement joins TRBV7-2 to TRBJ2-3, with 8 bases matching TRBD2. In germline, CDR1 is SGHTA, CDR2 FQGNSA. The V gene end was trimmed by 2 bases and the J gene end by 2 bases; junction bases not matched to a gene: 12. There are 18 residues in the CDR3. The CDR3 coding sequence is TGTGCCAGCAGCTTATTTCGATTTTTGCGGGGGGTCACAGATACGCAGTATTTT. Translating it yields CASSLFRFLRGVTDTQYF.

The V call is TRBV14, the J call TRBJ2-3; TRBD2 might be the D (6 bases). V lost 1 base to trimming and J lost 5 bases, with 19 bases between them. Germline V lookup: CDR1 SGHDN, CDR2 FVKESK. This CDR3 contains 17 residues. The CDR3 sequence is CASSQGGTPPLRDTQYF. CDR3 bases: TGTGCCAGCAGCCAAGGCGGGACGCCTCCCTTAAGAGATACGCAGTATTTT.

The chain uses TRBV9 and TRBJ2-1; D is uncertain. CDR1 is SGDLS and CDR2 is YYNGEE in the germline V gene. V lost 4 bases, J lost 2 bases, and 25 bases lay in between. The CDR3 length is 19 residues. The CDR3 reads CASSPQYLVAQPPYNEQFF. The CDR3 coding sequence is TGTGCCAGCAGCCCACAGTACTTGGTGGCCCAGCCCCCCTACAATGAGCAGTTCTTC.

V gene TRBV5-1 combines with J gene TRBJ2-2; 16 nucleotides agree with TRBD2. The CDR3 is made up of 22 amino acids. Germline CDR1 reads SGHRS; CDR2 reads YFSETQ. J gave up 3 bases and V 2 bases, and 16 bases lay outside the gene matches. CDR3 protein: CASSFLQKNTGTSGRDTGELFF. CDR3 coding DNA: TGCGCCAGCAGCTTCCTCCAGAAGAATACCGGGACTAGCGGGAGGGACACCGGGGAGCTGTTTTTT.

This clone has just a few counts. The chain employs TRBV3-1 (or the pseudogene TRBV3-2) and TRBJ1-1; D gene uncertain. Trimming cost V 0 bases and J 3 bases, with 23 bases left between them. CDR1 LGHDT and CDR2 YNNKEL come from the germline V gene (reference sequence). The CDR3 sequence is 19 residues long. CDR3 region: CASSQDIKGIPQRDTEAFF. For the CDR3, the DNA is TGTGCCAGCAGCCAAGATATTAAGGGAATACCCCAGAGGGACACTGAAGCTTTCTTT.

The chain has TRBV6-4 and TRBJ2-3, with D hard to call. V lost 6 bases to trimming and J lost 1 base, with 8 bases between them. Germline loops: CDR1 MRHNA, CDR2 SNTAGT. This CDR3 has 13 residues. The CDR3 reads CASRPSGTDTQYF. Here the CDR3 DNA reads TGTGCCAGCAGACCAAGCGGCACAGATACGCAGTATTTT.

The rearrangement joins TRBV4-2 to TRBJ2-4; either TRBD1 or TRBD2 may fit D (6 bases each). Trimming stripped 2 bases from V and 0 bases from J, with 20 bases between. Germline V gene data show CDR1 as LGHNA and CDR2 as YNFKEQ. The CDR3 totals 19 residues. The CDR3 DNA follows: TGTGCCAGCAGCCAACTGACAGGAGGGAGACTTACAGCCAAAAACATTCAGTACTTC. It encodes CASSQLTGGRLTAKNIQYF.

This clone was seen a single time. The gene calls are TRBV13 and TRBJ1-5; the D is unclear. The CDR3 runs 13 residues. CDR1 PRHDT and CDR2 FYEKMQ come from the germline V gene (reference sequence). V was pared by 3 bases and J by 3 bases, with 6 bases between. The CDR3 here is CASSFSLNQPQHF. CDR3 in DNA: TGTGCCAGCAGCTTCTCCCTCAATCAGCCCCAGCATTTT.

This chain uses TRBV18 with TRBJ2-7; no reliable D call. Germline loops: CDR1 KGHSH, CDR2 LQKENI. CDR3 size: 14 residues. With 5 bases removed from V and 0 bases from J, the gap between germline ends came to 11 bases. CDR3 sequence (DNA): TGTGCCAGCTCATCGGACGGGCTCTCCTACGAGCAGTACTTC. This translates into CASSSDGLSYEQYF.

The rearrangement joins TRBV19 to TRBJ2-1; 7 bases are a match to TRBD2. CDR3 length: 15 residues. The V gene's germline CDR1 is LNHDA and CDR2 SQIVND (reference sequence). The V segment lost 10 bases and the J segment 9 bases; nucleotides outside the gene matches: 18. CDR3: CATANLAAPSGEQFF. CDR3 coding DNA: TGTGCCACCGCGAATCTAGCGGCCCCCAGCGGTGAGCAGTTCTTC.

The rearrangement joins TRBV4-3 to TRBJ1-1; no reliable D call. Germline CDR1 and CDR2: LGHNA and YSLEER. CDR3 length: 15 amino acids. The V end was cut by 0 bases, the J end by 5 bases, with 13 bases between. Here the CDR3 reads CASSQDGFLRTEAFF. CDR3 DNA sequence: TGCGCCAGCAGCCAAGATGGGTTTCTGCGGACTGAAGCTTTCTTT.

The rearrangement links TRBV6-1 to TRBJ1-5; D gene unclear. Germline loops: CDR1 MNHNS, CDR2 SASEGT. The CDR3 has 14 residues. Trimming removed 3 bases from V and 6 bases from J, with 12 bases in between. CDR3 loop: CASSEVPTGQPQHF. CDR3 sequence (DNA): TGTGCCAGCAGTGAGGTGCCAACGGGTCAGCCCCAGCATTTT.

This CDR3 reads CASSSAGTSGRPYEQYF. Here the CDR3 DNA reads TGTGCCAGCAGCAGCGCCGGGACTAGCGGGAGGCCCTACGAGCAGTACTTC. The rearrangement links TRBV28 to TRBJ2-7, with 15 bases fitting TRBD2. CDR3 size: 17 residues. J lost 2 bases, V lost 6 bases, and 8 bases had no gene match. The germline gives CDR1 MDHEN, CDR2 SYDVKM.

This clone has just a few counts. The V call is TRBV7-9, the J call TRBJ2-7; no definite D call. V shed 2 bases and J shed 3 bases, with 5 bases lying between them. The CDR3 spans 12 residues. CDR1 and CDR2 from the germline V gene are SEHNR and FQNEAQ (reference sequence). Written as DNA, the CDR3 is TGTGCCAGCAGCTTAACCATCTACGAGCAGTACTTC. Encoded protein: CASSLTIYEQYF.